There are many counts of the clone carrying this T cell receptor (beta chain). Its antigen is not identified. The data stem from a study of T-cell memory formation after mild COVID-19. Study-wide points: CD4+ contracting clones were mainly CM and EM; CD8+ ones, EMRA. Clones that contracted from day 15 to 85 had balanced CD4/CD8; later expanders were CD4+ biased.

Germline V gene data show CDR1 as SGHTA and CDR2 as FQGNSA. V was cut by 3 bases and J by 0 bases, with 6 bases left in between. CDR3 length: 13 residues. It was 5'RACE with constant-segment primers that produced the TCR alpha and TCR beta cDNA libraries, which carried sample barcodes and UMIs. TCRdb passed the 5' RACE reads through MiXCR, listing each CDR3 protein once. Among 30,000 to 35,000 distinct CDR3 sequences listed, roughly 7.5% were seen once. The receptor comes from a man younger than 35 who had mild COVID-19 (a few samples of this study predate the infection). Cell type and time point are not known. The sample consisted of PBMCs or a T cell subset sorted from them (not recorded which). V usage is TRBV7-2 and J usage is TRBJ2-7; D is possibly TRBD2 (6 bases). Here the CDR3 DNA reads TGTGCCAGCAGCTTGACTAGCTCCTACGAGCAGTACTTC. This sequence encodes CASSLTSSYEQYF.